Following are 24 T cell receptor beta chains from one sample sequenced in a study of blood T cell repertoires in COVID-19. Method: immunoSEQ multiplex PCR; TCRdb's copy keeps in-frame clones and lacks some. The data show 200,000 to 250,000 clones, with 80% to 90% seen just once and approximately 5% held by the top ten. Sequencing was carried out using PBMCs or T cells enriched from blood (not recorded which). The receptors originated from a woman aged 45 to 65 who had been exposed to COVID-19.

This chain joins TRBV11-2 and TRBJ2-1, with no clear D. CDR1 and CDR2 from the germline V gene are SGHAT and FQNNGV. The V end lost 0 bases, the J end lost 8 bases, and 8 bases lay between the germline ends. This CDR3 contains 13 residues. This CDR3 is CASSLELMYEQFF. In DNA, the CDR3 is TGTGCCAGCAGCTTAGAGCTAATGTATGAGCAGTTCTTC.

This clone was recorded a few times. This chain connects TRBV7-9 to TRBJ1-2; D remains unclear. Germline loops: CDR1 SEHNR, CDR2 FQNEAQ (reference sequence). The CDR3 length is 13 residues. Trimming took off 5 bases at V and 8 bases at J, with 15 bases between the two ends. DNA for the CDR3: TGTGCCAGCAGCGGTACGTCGGGAGGCGGCTACACCTTC. Its translation is CASSGTSGGGYTF.

The chain has TRBV6-1 and TRBJ1-5; D uncertain. The germline gives CDR1 MNHNS, CDR2 SASEGT. V was shortened by 3 bases and J by 4 bases, with 7 bases between the two germline ends. The CDR3 consists of 13 residues. CDR3: CASSERKNQPQHF. Here the CDR3 DNA reads TGTGCCAGCAGTGAGAGGAAAAATCAGCCCCAGCATTTT.

V gene TRBV5-1 combines with J gene TRBJ2-5, with 11 nucleotides matching TRBD2. Trimming took 4 bases from V and 5 from J; bases not matched to a gene: 10. From germline, CDR1 is SGHRS and CDR2 YFSETQ. The CDR3 is 16 residues long. CDR3 coding DNA: TGCGCCAGCAGCCCCCCCTTAGCGGGGGGGCTCGAGACCCAGTACTTC. It codes for CASSPPLAGGLETQYF.

The rearrangement uses TRBV5-4 and TRBJ1-2; D unresolved. Deletions cut 0 bases from V and 5 bases from J, with 14 bases between. CDR3 length: 15 residues. CDR1 is SGHNT, CDR2 YYREEE, per germline (reference sequence). The CDR3 nucleotides are TGTGCCAGCAGCTTGGGACTCCGGGGAGGGTATGGCTACACCTTC. Translating it yields CASSLGLRGGYGYTF.

V and J are TRBV19 and TRBJ1-5; 8 nucleotides line up with TRBD1. V was pared by 3 bases and J by 2 bases, with 6 bases of the junction left unmatched. The germline gives CDR1 LNHDA, CDR2 SQIVND (reference sequence). The CDR3 spans 16 residues. Written as DNA, the CDR3 is TGTGCCAGTAGTATGGCCAGGGGGCATGGCAATCAGCCCCAGCATTTT. Protein sequence: CASSMARGHGNQPQHF.

The chain links TRBV6-5 to TRBJ1-2, with D perhaps TRBD1 (5 bases). V lost 8 bases to trimming and J lost 5 bases, with 15 bases between them. The CDR3 loop spans 13 amino acids. CDR1 and CDR2 from the germline V gene are MNHEY and SVGAGI. The CDR3 coding sequence is TGTGCCAGCGCAGAGGGAGGGGAGTATGGCTACACCTTC. Translation gives CASAEGGEYGYTF.

The chain combines TRBV6-5 with TRBJ1-1; a weak D match, TRBD1 (6 bases). The V and J ends lost 6 bases and 8 bases respectively, with 13 bases between them. The CDR3 consists of 12 residues. The germline gives CDR1 MNHEY, CDR2 SVGAGI. The CDR3 DNA follows: TGTGCCAGCAGCCTGGACAGAAGAGAAGCTTTCTTT. Encoded protein: CASSLDRREAFF.

The gene calls are TRBV10-1 and TRBJ2-1; 9 bases agree with TRBD2. The CDR3 totals 17 residues. Germline V gene data show CDR1 as WNHNN and CDR2 as SYGVQD (reference sequence). V shed 0 bases and J 4 bases; nucleotides not matched to a gene: 7. DNA of the CDR3: TGCGCCAGCAGTGAGTCGAGAAGCGGGGGGTCGTACAATGAGCAGTTCTTC. This gives the protein CASSESRSGGSYNEQFF.

The chain couples TRBV28 to TRBJ2-5; TRBD1 matches 7 bases. The CDR3 contains 18 residues. With V trimmed by 2 bases and J by 0 bases, 12 bases remained unmatched. CDR1 and CDR2 (germline): MDHEN, SYDVKM. The DNA of the CDR3 is TGTGCCAGCAGTTTAATGGTGAAGGGACAGTGGTACCAAGAGACCCAGTACTTC. Translation gives CASSLMVKGQWYQETQYF.

This clone came up a few times. V gene TRBV24-1 combines with J gene TRBJ2-3; the match to TRBD2 covers 8 bases. There are 17 residues in the CDR3. With 2 bases clipped from V and 1 base from J, the junction kept 7 bases outside the gene matches. Germline CDR1 and CDR2: KGHDR and SFDVKD. CDR3 residues: CATSDWGVAGRTDTQYF. The DNA of the CDR3 is TGTGCCACCAGTGATTGGGGGGTAGCGGGGCGCACAGATACGCAGTATTTT.

This clone has more than one count but fewer than ten. The V call is TRBV4-2, the J call TRBJ1-2; tentative D call: TRBD1 (6 bases). V dropped 5 bases and J dropped 1 base, with 8 bases sitting between them. The CDR3 sequence is 13 residues long. Germline CDR1 is LGHNA and CDR2 is YNFKEQ. The CDR3 is CASSMDSNYGYTF. The CDR3 bases are TGTGCCAGCAGCATGGACAGTAACTATGGCTACACCTTC.

This chain uses TRBV5-1 with TRBJ1-5; D may be TRBD1 (5 bases). The germline gives CDR1 SGHRS, CDR2 YFSETQ. This CDR3 comprises 15 residues. Trimming cost V 4 bases and J 1 base, with 12 bases left between them. The CDR3 here is CASSPSGGSNQPQHF. In DNA, the CDR3 is TGCGCCAGCAGCCCATCGGGGGGGAGCAATCAGCCCCAGCATTTT.

The J gene is TRBJ1-2, the V gene TRBV3-1 (or the pseudogene TRBV3-2); 9 bases are shared with TRBD1. Germline values: CDR1 LGHDT, CDR2 YNNKEL (reference sequence). Trimming cost V 3 bases and J 4 bases; bases outside gene matches: 6. The CDR3 covers 15 residues. The CDR3 reads CASSHLDRGTYGYTF. As DNA, the CDR3 is TGTGCCAGCAGCCACCTGGACAGGGGAACCTATGGCTACACCTTC.

The rearrangement links TRBV6-4 to TRBJ2-3; 9 positions agree with TRBD1. This CDR3 contains 15 residues. J lost 3 bases, V lost 3 bases, and 4 bases had no gene match. Per the germline V gene, CDR1 is MRHNA and CDR2 is SNTAGT. The CDR3 is CASSEGQGSTDTQYF. DNA for the CDR3: TGTGCCAGCAGTGAGGGACAGGGCTCTACAGATACGCAGTATTTT.

The chain links TRBV9 to TRBJ2-3, with TRBD2 identical over 9 bases. Germline V gives CDR1 SGDLS, CDR2 YYNGEE. The CDR3 contains 15 residues. V shed 3 bases and J 3 bases; nucleotides not matched to a gene: 5. The CDR3 DNA reads TGTGCCAGCAGCGCCTTTAGCGGGGGAACAGATACGCAGTATTTT. Its translation: CASSAFSGGTDTQYF.

This clone was found a few times. The chain recombines TRBV4-3 with TRBJ2-5; tentatively, D is TRBD2 (6 bases). The CDR3 consists of 14 residues. V was pared by 1 base and J by 5 bases, with 11 bases between. CDR1 and CDR2 (germline): LGHNA, YSLEER. The CDR3 nucleotides read TGCGCCAGCAGCCAAGCGCGGGCGGGGGAGACCCAGTACTTC. This codes for CASSQARAGETQYF.

The CDR3 DNA reads as TGTGCCAGCAGCCCCCTCAGGTTATTAGCTTTCTTT. Protein sequence: CASSPLRLLAFF. The J gene is TRBJ1-1, the V gene TRBV5-8; no definite D call. Germline V gene data show CDR1 as SGHTS and CDR2 as YDEGEE. Trimming removed 4 bases from V and 10 bases from J, with 14 bases in between. The CDR3 consists of 12 residues.

The chain combines TRBV28 with TRBJ1-1, with D maybe TRBD1 (6 bases). Germline-derived CDR1 and CDR2 are MDHEN and SYDVKM. The CDR3 sequence is 15 residues long. V was cut by 7 bases and J by 3 bases, with 18 bases left in between. The CDR3 spells CASIPSYRVHTEAFF. CDR3 sequence (DNA): TGTGCCAGCATCCCTTCGTACAGGGTCCACACTGAAGCTTTCTTT. Variable domain in full (rest from reference TRBV28 and TRBJ1-1): DVKVTQSSRYLVKRTGEKVFLECVQDMDHENMFWYRQDPGLGLRLIYFSYDVKMKEKGDIPEGYSVSREKKERFSLILESASTNQTSMYLCASIPSYRVHTEAFFGQGTRLTVV.

The chain uses TRBV28 and TRBJ1-2, with D possibly TRBD1 on 5 matching bases. Trimming stripped 4 bases from V and 3 bases from J, with 15 bases between. Germline values: CDR1 MDHEN, CDR2 SYDVKM. This CDR3 contains 15 residues. The DNA of the CDR3 is TGTGCCAGCAGTTCGTATGGGGGACTCCACTATGGCTACACCTTC. Translated, it gives CASSSYGGLHYGYTF.

The V and J genes are TRBV7-3 and TRBJ2-6, with a possible D match to TRBD2 (6 bases). This CDR3 region has 16 residues. CDR1 and CDR2 from the germline V gene are SGHTA and FQGTGA. With 5 bases removed from V and 1 base from J, the gap between germline ends came to 12 bases. The CDR3: CASSGGSYSGANVLTF. The CDR3 region has the DNA TGTGCCAGCAGCGGGGGGTCCTATTCTGGGGCCAACGTCCTGACTTTC.

This clone was seen a handful of times. The identical CDR3 is also encoded by other nucleotide sequences in the sample. The chain recombines TRBV6-5 with TRBJ1-1; 7 positions match TRBD1. Unmatched junction bases numbered 2, after V lost 6 bases and J lost 1 base. The germline V gene encodes CDR1 MNHEY and CDR2 SVGAGI. This CDR3 is built from 13 residues. In nucleotides, the CDR3 is TGTGCCAGCAGGACAGGGACGAACACTGAAGCTTTCTTT. Residues: CASRTGTNTEAFF.

The chain employs TRBV5-1 and TRBJ1-6; D gene unclear. The germline V gene has CDR1 SGHRS and CDR2 YFSETQ. This CDR3 is built from 16 residues. Trimming removed 0 bases at V and 11 bases at J, with 18 bases between. The CDR3 nucleotides read TGCGCCAGCAGCTTGGAACGGAATTCGGGTCATCCACCCCTCCACTTT. This encodes CASSLERNSGHPPLHF.

The chain links TRBV29-1 to TRBJ1-4; unclear D gene. The CDR3 runs 12 residues. Trimming removed 7 bases from V and 4 bases from J, with 10 bases in between. Germline V gives CDR1 SQVTM, CDR2 ANQGSEA. CDR3 loop: CSAGTYNEKLFF. The CDR3 region has the DNA TGCAGCGCGGGAACATATAATGAAAAACTGTTTTTT.